Listed below are T cell receptor beta chains from one sample, sequenced in a study of blood T cell repertoires in COVID-19. Only in-frame clones appear in the TCRdb table, and some are missing; sequencing was by immunoSEQ multiplex PCR. The profile shows almost 20,000 clones, approximately 84% of them singletons. The source material was peripheral blood. These receptors were taken from a human donor with active COVID-19. The donor label of this sample is uncertain. CDR3s include the opening cysteine and the closing phenylalanine or tryptophan. D genes are given only for firm matches. For some rows the clone size is stated as once, few or many, or as a class when expanded; others skip it.

clone size: few
J gene: TRBJ2-1
V gene: TRBV6-2/TRBV6-3
D gene: TRBD2
CDR3 DNA: TGTGCCAGCAGTTACTCCCCCCCCGCTAGCGGGGTCTACAATGAGCAGTTCTTC
CDR3 protein: CASSYSPPASGVYNEQFF

clone size: .
J gene: TRBJ2-2
V gene: TRBV5-1
D gene: .
CDR3 DNA: TGCGCCAGCAGCTTGTTGTACAGGGAAATCCTAAACGCCGGGGAGCTGTTTTTT
CDR3 protein: CASSLLYREILNAGELFF

clone size: .
J gene: TRBJ2-1
V gene: TRBV30
D gene: TRBD2
CDR3 DNA: TGTGCCTGGAGTGTACCCCCTCTAGCGGGGGGGAGCAATGAGCAGTTCTTC
CDR3 protein: CAWSVPPLAGGSNEQFF

clone size: .
J gene: TRBJ1-3
V gene: TRBV4-1
D gene: .
CDR3 DNA: TGCGCCAGCAGCACCCGGACACTCTCTGGAAACACCATATATTTT
CDR3 protein: CASSTRTLSGNTIYF

clone size: .
J gene: TRBJ2-7
V gene: TRBV7-2
D gene: .
CDR3 DNA: TGTGCCAGCAGCTCTAGCCGCCTTGAGGTTCTGAAAGCATCCTACGAGCAGTACTTC
CDR3 protein: CASSSSRLEVLKASYEQYF

clone size: .
J gene: TRBJ1-4
V gene: TRBV18
D gene: TRBD1
CDR3 DNA: TGTGCCAGCTCCCCCGGGACAGGGGATGAAAAACTGTTTTTT
CDR3 protein: CASSPGTGDEKLFF

clone size: .
J gene: TRBJ2-2
V gene: TRBV5-1
D gene: TRBD2
CDR3 DNA: TGCGCCAGCAGCCTTAGCGGGAGAGAAACCGGGGAGCTGTTTTTT
CDR3 protein: CASSLSGRETGELFF

clone size: .
J gene: TRBJ1-1
V gene: TRBV7-2
D gene: .
CDR3 DNA: TGTGCCAGCAGCTTAGTAGTCCGAGCCCAAGCTTTCTTT
CDR3 protein: CASSLVVRAQAFF

clone size: .
J gene: TRBJ1-1
V gene: TRBV7-6
D gene: .
CDR3 DNA: TGTGCCAGCAGCTTATTTGCAACAGCGGAGGCTTTCTTT
CDR3 protein: CASSLFATAEAFF

clone size: .
J gene: TRBJ1-5
V gene: TRBV28
D gene: TRBD1
CDR3 DNA: TGTGCCAGCAGTTTGCCCACAGGGGGGGCAACTCAGCCCCAGCATTTT
CDR3 protein: CASSLPTGGATQPQHF

clone size: .
J gene: TRBJ1-1
V gene: TRBV15
D gene: .
CDR3 DNA: TGTGCCACCAGCAGATTCGTCACAGGGACATCGGGTGACGCTTTCTTT
CDR3 protein: CATSRFVTGTSGDAFF

clone size: .
J gene: TRBJ2-5
V gene: TRBV5-4
D gene: .
CDR3 DNA: TGTGCCAGCAGCTTACAGGGCCTACAAGAGACCCAGTACTTC
CDR3 protein: CASSLQGLQETQYF

clone size: .
J gene: TRBJ2-7
V gene: TRBV2
D gene: TRBD1
CDR3 DNA: TGTGCCAGCAGTATAAACAGGGGCTACGAGCAGTACTTC
CDR3 protein: CASSINRGYEQYF

clone size: once
J gene: TRBJ2-7
V gene: TRBV28
D gene: .
CDR3 DNA: TGTGCCAGCAGTTCCCCCCTAGAGCAGTACTTC
CDR3 protein: CASSSPLEQYF

clone size: .
J gene: TRBJ2-5
V gene: TRBV6-2/TRBV6-3
D gene: .
CDR3 DNA: TGTGCCAGCAGCCGGGCCAACCAAGAGACCCAGTACTTC
CDR3 protein: CASSRANQETQYF

clone size: .
J gene: TRBJ1-2
V gene: TRBV7-2
D gene: .
CDR3 DNA: TGTGCCAGCAGATGGAGGGTGGATGGCTACACCTTC
CDR3 protein: CASRWRVDGYTF

clone size: .
J gene: TRBJ2-1
V gene: TRBV25-1
D gene: TRBD2
CDR3 DNA: TGTGCCAGCAGTGTGACTAGCGGTCGGGTTGGTGAGCAGTTCTTC
CDR3 protein: CASSVTSGRVGEQFF

clone size: .
J gene: TRBJ2-7
V gene: TRBV10-3
D gene: TRBD2
CDR3 DNA: TGTGCCATCAGCGTTGGACTAGCGGGGACCTACGAGCAGTACTTC
CDR3 protein: CAISVGLAGTYEQYF

clone size: .
J gene: TRBJ2-6
V gene: TRBV6-2/TRBV6-3
D gene: TRBD1
CDR3 DNA: TGTGCCAGCAGCCCTGGACAGGGCTCTGGGGCCAACGTCCTGACTTTC
CDR3 protein: CASSPGQGSGANVLTF

clone size: .
J gene: TRBJ1-1
V gene: TRBV28
D gene: TRBD1
CDR3 DNA: TGTGCCAGCAGCGCTCCCAGGGGGGTCACTGAAGCTTTCTTT
CDR3 protein: CASSAPRGVTEAFF

clone size: .
J gene: TRBJ1-6
V gene: TRBV27
D gene: .
CDR3 DNA: TGTGCCAGCAGTTCAGGAGGGACCGGGCCCCTCCACTTT
CDR3 protein: CASSSGGTGPLHF

clone size: .
J gene: TRBJ1-1
V gene: TRBV6-2/TRBV6-3
D gene: .
CDR3 DNA: TGTGCCAGCAGTTACGGGCAGCTTCTTCCCCACACTGAAGCTTTCTTT
CDR3 protein: CASSYGQLLPHTEAFF

clone size: .
J gene: TRBJ2-3
V gene: TRBV6-6
D gene: .
CDR3 DNA: TGTGCCAGCAGTTACGGGAGTGGCACAGATACGCAGTATTTT
CDR3 protein: CASSYGSGTDTQYF

clone size: .
J gene: TRBJ2-2
V gene: TRBV7-3
D gene: .
CDR3 DNA: TGTGCCAGCTGGTCAGGTCCGGACACCGGGGAGCTGTTTTTT
CDR3 protein: CASWSGPDTGELFF

clone size: .
J gene: TRBJ2-7
V gene: TRBV20-1
D gene: .
CDR3 DNA: TGCAGTGCTAGTACCCCACGGAATGGAGCCTACGAGCAGTACTTC
CDR3 protein: CSASTPRNGAYEQYF

clone size: .
J gene: TRBJ2-7
V gene: TRBV29-1
D gene: TRBD2
CDR3 DNA: TGCAGCGTTGAAGATCGGGCGGGGGGACTCTCCTACGAGCAGTACTTC
CDR3 protein: CSVEDRAGGLSYEQYF

clone size: .
J gene: TRBJ2-2
V gene: TRBV3-1/TRBV3-2
D gene: .
CDR3 DNA: TGTGCCAGCAGCCAAGGTCGGGGGAATACCGGGGAGCTGTTTTTT
CDR3 protein: CASSQGRGNTGELFF

clone size: .
J gene: TRBJ2-5
V gene: TRBV28
D gene: .
CDR3 DNA: TGTGCCAGCAGCCGTGGAGGGATCGTAGAGACCCAGTACTTC
CDR3 protein: CASSRGGIVETQYF

clone size: .
J gene: TRBJ2-7
V gene: TRBV28
D gene: .
CDR3 DNA: TGTGCCAGCAGCTCCGGCTACAGAGCTTTCTACGAGCAGTACTTC
CDR3 protein: CASSSGYRAFYEQYF

clone size: few
J gene: TRBJ2-6
V gene: TRBV19
D gene: TRBD2
CDR3 DNA: TGTGCCAGTAGCCGGGAGGGGACTGGGGCCAACGTCCTGACTTTC
CDR3 protein: CASSREGTGANVLTF

clone size: .
J gene: TRBJ2-5
V gene: TRBV29-1
D gene: TRBD2
CDR3 DNA: TGCAGCGCGGACCGCGGGGGGGAGACCCAGTACTTC
CDR3 protein: CSADRGGETQYF

clone size: medium-sized
J gene: TRBJ1-3
V gene: TRBV20-1
D gene: .
CDR3 DNA: TGCAGTGCGAGCACTGGAAACACCATATATTTT
CDR3 protein: CSASTGNTIYF

clone size: .
J gene: TRBJ2-7
V gene: TRBV6-1
D gene: TRBD1
CDR3 DNA: TGTGCCAGCAGTGACGGAACCGGGACAGGGGGTTACGAGCAGTACTTC
CDR3 protein: CASSDGTGTGGYEQYF

clone size: .
J gene: TRBJ2-5
V gene: TRBV29-1
D gene: TRBD2
CDR3 DNA: TGCAGCGTTGTACTAGCGGGAGAAGGAGAGACCCAGTACTTC
CDR3 protein: CSVVLAGEGETQYF

clone size: .
J gene: TRBJ1-6
V gene: TRBV5-1
D gene: .
CDR3 DNA: TGCGCCAGCAGCGTGGACAGCTTCTATAATTCACCCCTCCACTTT
CDR3 protein: CASSVDSFYNSPLHF

clone size: once
J gene: TRBJ2-5
V gene: TRBV20-1
D gene: .
CDR3 DNA: TGCAGTGCCCCGAAGGGGCAGATCCAGTACTTC
CDR3 protein: CSAPKGQIQYF

clone size: .
J gene: TRBJ1-1
V gene: TRBV6-6
D gene: .
CDR3 DNA: TGTGCCAGCACCCAATACCTTGAGGGCACTGAAGCTTTCTTT
CDR3 protein: CASTQYLEGTEAFF

clone size: .
J gene: TRBJ2-1
V gene: TRBV4-1
D gene: .
CDR3 DNA: TGCGCCAGCAGCCAAGGCGGCGGGGTACGTGAGCAGTTCTTC
CDR3 protein: CASSQGGGVREQFF

clone size: .
J gene: TRBJ2-5
V gene: TRBV11-3
D gene: .
CDR3 DNA: TGTGCCAGCAGCTTAGGGAGCGGGGACAAAGAGACCCAGTACTTC
CDR3 protein: CASSLGSGDKETQYF

clone size: .
J gene: TRBJ1-2
V gene: TRBV10-3
D gene: TRBD1
CDR3 DNA: TGTGCCATCAGCGGGGGACAGAACTATGGCTACACCTTC
CDR3 protein: CAISGGQNYGYTF

clone size: .
J gene: TRBJ1-2
V gene: TRBV29-1
D gene: .
CDR3 DNA: TGCAGCGTTGACCCACTTCTACAGGGCTTTAGGTGTTATGGCTACACCTTC
CDR3 protein: CSVDPLLQGFRCYGYTF

clone size: .
J gene: TRBJ2-1
V gene: TRBV7-2
D gene: TRBD1
CDR3 DNA: TGTGCCAGCAGCATCAGACAGGGTCGCAATGAGCAGTTCTTC
CDR3 protein: CASSIRQGRNEQFF

clone size: .
J gene: TRBJ2-2
V gene: TRBV5-4
D gene: .
CDR3 DNA: TGTGCCAGCAGCTTGGCCAGGGTAGTTGGCGGGGAGCTGTTTTTT
CDR3 protein: CASSLARVVGGELFF

clone size: .
J gene: TRBJ2-1
V gene: TRBV11-3
D gene: TRBD2
CDR3 DNA: TGTGCCAGCAGCTTAGAACTAGCGAATGAGCAGTTCTTC
CDR3 protein: CASSLELANEQFF

clone size: .
J gene: TRBJ2-2
V gene: TRBV10-3
D gene: .
CDR3 DNA: TGTGCCATCAGTGAGTGGATGACAGGCGCGAACACCGGGGAGCTGTTTTTT
CDR3 protein: CAISEWMTGANTGELFF

clone size: .
J gene: TRBJ1-1
V gene: TRBV28
D gene: .
CDR3 DNA: TGTGCCAGCAGTATCCCAGGGTTCATGAACACTGAAGCTTTCTTT
CDR3 protein: CASSIPGFMNTEAFF

clone size: .
J gene: TRBJ2-7
V gene: TRBV3-1/TRBV3-2
D gene: TRBD1
CDR3 DNA: TGTGCCAGCAGCCTACCGGGACAGGGTAACGAGCAGTACTTC
CDR3 protein: CASSLPGQGNEQYF